This TCR beta chain is from a study of T cell responses to AZD1222 COVID-19 vaccine. At the level of the study: Researchers grouped second doses given at about 4 or about 12 weeks into one pool. Study-wide findings and caveats: White British people made up most donors, females outnumbered males, and clonal diversity was possibly underestimated.

TCRdb keeps only in-frame clones here, not all; method: immunoSEQ multiplex PCR. The table has more than 50,000 clones, roughly 89% seen once. In the case of this clone: As yet, its antigen is unknown.

The specimen was peripheral blood, collected on day 0 of AZD1222 vaccination. This receptor was taken from an adult in good health.

In DNA form, the CDR3 reads TGTGCCTGGAACCCCGGGGCAGGGCTGTATGAAAAACTGTTTTTT. It encodes CAWNPGAGLYEKLFF. V is TRBV30 and J is TRBJ1-4, with D maybe TRBD1 (5 bases). The germline V gene has CDR1 GTSNPN and CDR2 SVGIG (reference sequence). V lost 4 bases and J lost 6, with 18 bases in between. This CDR3 comprises 15 residues.